This T cell receptor (beta chain) was observed in a study of early T cells in non-severe SARS-CoV-2 infection. Study-wide background: Unpaired chains resulted from sequencing bulk RNA of unsorted whole blood. General study findings and limits: VDJdb matching favored anti-spike CD8 responses, missing private and CD4 specificities.

Trimming pared 0 bases from V and 0 bases from J, leaving 14 bases between. The CDR3 runs 16 residues. The germline gives CDR1 DFQATT, CDR2 SNEGSKA (reference sequence). This clonotype was seen only a few times. What it binds is unknown. MiXCR was run by TCRdb on the 5' RACE reads, yielding one entry per CDR3 protein. The sample includes 63,000 or so distinct CDR3 sequences, roughly an eighth of them seen just once. This TCR derives from an adult who was a healthcare worker with PCR-confirmed SARS-CoV-2 infection or an uninfected control (not recorded which). The material was whole blood, obtained at baseline. The V gene is TRBV20-1, the J gene TRBJ1-2, with no clear D. The DNA for the CDR3 is TGCAGTGCTAGAGATTCGGGAGGGCAAGCTAACTATGGCTACACCTTC. Encoded protein: CSARDSGGQANYGYTF.